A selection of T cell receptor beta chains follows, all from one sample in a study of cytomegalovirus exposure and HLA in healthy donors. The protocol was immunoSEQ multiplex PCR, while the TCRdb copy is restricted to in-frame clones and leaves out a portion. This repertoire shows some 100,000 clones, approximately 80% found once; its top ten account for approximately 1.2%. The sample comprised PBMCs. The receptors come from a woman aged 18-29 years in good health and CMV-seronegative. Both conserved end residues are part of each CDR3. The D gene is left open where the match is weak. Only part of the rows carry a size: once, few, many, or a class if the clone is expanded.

CDR3aa: CASSPLGTGELFF
CDR3nt: TGTGCCAGCTCACCCCTCGGGACCGGGGAGCTGTTTTTT
j_gene: TRBJ2-2
d_gene: NA
len: 13
v_gene: TRBV18
abundance: NA

CDR3aa: CASTPRDSSYEQYF
CDR3nt: TGTGCCAGCACCCCGCGGGACAGCTCCTACGAGCAGTACTTC
j_gene: TRBJ2-7
d_gene: NA
len: 14
v_gene: TRBV28
abundance: NA

CDR3aa: CASTTGASGNTIYF
CDR3nt: TGTGCCAGCACCACAGGGGCCTCTGGAAACACCATATATTTT
j_gene: TRBJ1-3
d_gene: TRBD1
len: 14
v_gene: TRBV28
abundance: NA

CDR3aa: CASSPDRDSEAFF
CDR3nt: TGTGCCAGCAGCCCGGACAGGGACTCTGAAGCTTTCTTT
j_gene: TRBJ1-1
d_gene: TRBD1
len: 13
v_gene: TRBV6-4
abundance: NA

CDR3aa: CASSRGSAANTGELFF
CDR3nt: TGTGCCAGCAGCCGCGGGAGTGCAGCGAACACCGGGGAGCTGTTTTTT
j_gene: TRBJ2-2
d_gene: TRBD2
len: 16
v_gene: TRBV13
abundance: NA

CDR3aa: CASSQDGASGVNEQYF
CDR3nt: TGCGCCAGCAGCCAAGATGGTGCTAGCGGGGTCAACGAGCAGTACTTC
j_gene: TRBJ2-7
d_gene: TRBD2
len: 16
v_gene: TRBV4-3
abundance: NA

CDR3aa: CASSEIGTGNQPQHF
CDR3nt: TGTGCCAGCAGTGAAATAGGGACAGGTAATCAGCCCCAGCATTTT
j_gene: TRBJ1-5
d_gene: TRBD1
len: 15
v_gene: TRBV25-1
abundance: NA

CDR3aa: CAWEGQGNEKLFF
CDR3nt: TGTGCCTGGGAAGGACAGGGGAACGAAAAACTGTTTTTT
j_gene: TRBJ1-4
d_gene: TRBD1
len: 13
v_gene: TRBV30
abundance: NA

CDR3aa: CASSRTGSSGNTIYF
CDR3nt: TGTGCCAGCAGCCGGACAGGGAGCTCTGGAAACACCATATATTTT
j_gene: TRBJ1-3
d_gene: TRBD1
len: 15
v_gene: TRBV5-6
abundance: NA

CDR3aa: CASSVGQGTKWTNTGELFF
CDR3nt: TGTGCCAGCAGCGTAGGACAGGGCACAAAGTGGACGAACACCGGGGAGCTGTTTTTT
j_gene: TRBJ2-2
d_gene: TRBD1
len: 19
v_gene: TRBV9
abundance: NA

CDR3aa: CATSRTGTGQNIQYF
CDR3nt: TGTGCCACCAGCAGAACCGGGACAGGTCAAAACATTCAGTACTTC
j_gene: TRBJ2-4
d_gene: TRBD1
len: 15
v_gene: TRBV15
abundance: few

CDR3aa: CASSLTGGLNTEAFF
CDR3nt: TGTGCCAGCAGCTTGACAGGGGGGTTGAACACTGAAGCTTTCTTT
j_gene: TRBJ1-1
d_gene: TRBD1
len: 15
v_gene: TRBV5-4
abundance: NA

CDR3aa: CASSLLRGRGTGELFF
CDR3nt: TGTGCCAGCAGTTTACTGCGGGGGAGGGGCACCGGGGAGCTGTTTTTT
j_gene: TRBJ2-2
d_gene: TRBD2
len: 16
v_gene: TRBV27
abundance: NA

CDR3aa: CASSPRSGSYGYTF
CDR3nt: TGTGCCAGCAGCCCACGGTCGGGGAGCTATGGCTACACCTTC
j_gene: TRBJ1-2
d_gene: NA
len: 14
v_gene: TRBV28
abundance: NA

CDR3aa: CASSQGGGEETQYF
CDR3nt: TGCGCCAGCAGCCAAGGCGGGGGGGAAGAGACCCAGTACTTC
j_gene: TRBJ2-5
d_gene: TRBD2
len: 14
v_gene: TRBV4-1
abundance: NA

CDR3aa: CASRGGRTGPEAFF
CDR3nt: TGTGCCAGTAGAGGGGGGCGGACAGGACCCGAAGCTTTCTTT
j_gene: TRBJ1-1
d_gene: TRBD1
len: 14
v_gene: TRBV19
abundance: NA

CDR3aa: CASSTTSGSGTGELFF
CDR3nt: TGTGCCAGCAGCACCACTAGCGGGAGTGGCACCGGGGAGCTGTTTTTT
j_gene: TRBJ2-2
d_gene: TRBD2
len: 16
v_gene: TRBV7-2
abundance: NA

CDR3aa: CASSLGQGAGAFF
CDR3nt: TGTGCCAGCAGCTTAGGCCAGGGGGCCGGAGCTTTCTTT
j_gene: TRBJ1-1
d_gene: TRBD1
len: 13
v_gene: TRBV11-2
abundance: NA

CDR3aa: CATSRVRQSNYGYTF
CDR3nt: TGTGCCACCAGCAGAGTAAGACAGTCCAACTATGGCTACACCTTC
j_gene: TRBJ1-2
d_gene: NA
len: 15
v_gene: TRBV15
abundance: NA

CDR3aa: CASSIQGQGFRWAFF
CDR3nt: TGTGCCAGTAGTATTCAAGGACAGGGGTTTCGTTGGGCTTTCTTT
j_gene: TRBJ1-1
d_gene: TRBD1
len: 15
v_gene: TRBV19
abundance: NA

CDR3aa: CASSPRTDSYEQYF
CDR3nt: TGTGCCAGCTCACCACGCACCGACAGTTACGAGCAGTACTTC
j_gene: TRBJ2-7
d_gene: NA
len: 14
v_gene: TRBV18
abundance: NA

CDR3aa: CASSIGGRGADTQYF
CDR3nt: TGTGCCAGTAGTATTGGCGGGAGAGGGGCAGATACGCAGTATTTT
j_gene: TRBJ2-3
d_gene: TRBD2
len: 15
v_gene: TRBV19
abundance: NA

CDR3aa: CASSQDGAVYTNEKLFF
CDR3nt: TGCGCCAGCAGCCAAGATGGGGCCGTTTACACTAATGAAAAACTGTTTTTT
j_gene: TRBJ1-4
d_gene: NA
len: 17
v_gene: TRBV4-3
abundance: NA

CDR3aa: CASSFATGSGYTF
CDR3nt: TGTGCCAGCAGCTTCGCGACAGGGTCTGGCTACACCTTC
j_gene: TRBJ1-2
d_gene: TRBD1
len: 13
v_gene: TRBV7-9
abundance: NA

CDR3aa: CATSRPGGIGTEAFF
CDR3nt: TGTGCCACCAGCAGGCCCGGGGGAATAGGCACTGAAGCTTTCTTT
j_gene: TRBJ1-1
d_gene: NA
len: 15
v_gene: TRBV15
abundance: NA

CDR3aa: CAWSWAGGPVNEQFF
CDR3nt: TGTGCCTGGAGTTGGGCGGGGGGGCCGGTTAATGAGCAGTTCTTC
j_gene: TRBJ2-1
d_gene: TRBD2
len: 15
v_gene: TRBV30
abundance: NA

CDR3aa: CASSVGPDDGAFF
CDR3nt: TGTGCCAGCAGCGTAGGACCTGACGACGGGGCTTTCTTT
j_gene: TRBJ1-1
d_gene: NA
len: 13
v_gene: TRBV9
abundance: NA

CDR3aa: CASINRYGGTSGAADTQYF
CDR3nt: TGTGCCAGCATCAATAGATATGGGGGGACTAGCGGGGCCGCAGATACGCAGTATTTT
j_gene: TRBJ2-3
d_gene: TRBD2
len: 19
v_gene: TRBV28
abundance: NA

CDR3aa: CASSSRGGLVETQYF
CDR3nt: TGTGCCAGCAGCTCCCGGGGGGGCTTGGTGGAGACCCAGTACTTC
j_gene: TRBJ2-5
d_gene: TRBD2
len: 15
v_gene: TRBV9
abundance: NA

CDR3aa: CASSLERDQPQHF
CDR3nt: TGTGCCAGCAGTTTAGAACGGGATCAGCCCCAGCATTTT
j_gene: TRBJ1-5
d_gene: NA
len: 13
v_gene: TRBV28
abundance: NA

CDR3aa: CASSFGTGVYTF
CDR3nt: TGTGCCAGCAGCTTCGGGACAGGGGTCTACACCTTC
j_gene: TRBJ1-2
d_gene: TRBD1
len: 12
v_gene: TRBV7-9
abundance: NA

CDR3aa: CASSMGQGAWGDTEAFF
CDR3nt: TGTGCCAGTAGTATGGGACAGGGGGCCTGGGGCGACACTGAAGCTTTCTTT
j_gene: TRBJ1-1
d_gene: TRBD1
len: 17
v_gene: TRBV19
abundance: once

CDR3aa: CAWSGGYNQPQHF
CDR3nt: TGTGCCTGGAGTGGCGGCTACAATCAGCCCCAGCATTTT
j_gene: TRBJ1-5
d_gene: NA
len: 13
v_gene: TRBV30
abundance: NA

CDR3aa: CAWSGEGVYGYTF
CDR3nt: TGTGCCTGGAGTGGTGAGGGTGTCTATGGCTACACCTTC
j_gene: TRBJ1-2
d_gene: NA
len: 13
v_gene: TRBV30
abundance: NA

CDR3aa: CASRIKHSGNTIYF
CDR3nt: TGTGCCAGTAGGATAAAACATTCTGGAAACACCATATATTTT
j_gene: TRBJ1-3
d_gene: NA
len: 14
v_gene: TRBV19
abundance: NA

CDR3aa: CASRNAGIEYF
CDR3nt: TGTGCCAGCAGGAACGCAGGGATTGAGTACTTC
j_gene: TRBJ2-7
d_gene: NA
len: 11
v_gene: TRBV27
abundance: NA

CDR3aa: CASSFRLGQMMNTEAFF
CDR3nt: TGTGCCAGTAGTTTTCGCTTGGGACAGATGATGAACACTGAAGCTTTCTTT
j_gene: TRBJ1-1
d_gene: TRBD1
len: 17
v_gene: TRBV19
abundance: NA

CDR3aa: CAISRDTNYGYTF
CDR3nt: TGTGCCATCAGTCGGGACACAAACTATGGCTACACCTTC
j_gene: TRBJ1-2
d_gene: NA
len: 13
v_gene: TRBV10-3
abundance: NA

CDR3aa: CASIWGGHYPYSNQPQHF
CDR3nt: TGTGCCAGCATATGGGGGGGTCACTACCCTTATAGCAATCAGCCCCAGCATTTT
j_gene: TRBJ1-5
d_gene: NA
len: 18
v_gene: TRBV28
abundance: few

CDR3aa: CASSEWDRAGDTQYF
CDR3nt: TGTGCCAGCAGTGAATGGGACAGGGCTGGAGATACGCAGTATTTT
j_gene: TRBJ2-3
d_gene: TRBD1
len: 15
v_gene: TRBV6-1
abundance: NA

CDR3aa: CASNSGRTEVYEQYF
CDR3nt: TGTGCCAGCAACAGCGGGAGGACAGAGGTATACGAGCAGTACTTC
j_gene: TRBJ2-7
d_gene: TRBD2
len: 15
v_gene: TRBV6-5
abundance: NA

CDR3aa: CASSPGQGRGNEKLFF
CDR3nt: TGTGCCAGCAGCCCTGGACAGGGCAGGGGTAATGAAAAACTGTTTTTT
j_gene: TRBJ1-4
d_gene: TRBD1
len: 16
v_gene: TRBV7-9
abundance: NA

CDR3aa: CASLTVGTSGSYEQFF
CDR3nt: TGTGCCAGCTTGACGGTCGGGACTAGCGGGAGCTATGAGCAGTTCTTC
j_gene: TRBJ2-1
d_gene: TRBD2
len: 16
v_gene: TRBV27
abundance: NA

CDR3aa: CASSEGPQNYGYTF
CDR3nt: TGTGCCAGCAGCGAAGGCCCACAGAACTATGGCTACACCTTC
j_gene: TRBJ1-2
d_gene: NA
len: 14
v_gene: TRBV7-3
abundance: NA

CDR3aa: CASSIEQGAYEQYF
CDR3nt: TGTGCCAGTAGTATAGAACAGGGGGCCTACGAGCAGTACTTC
j_gene: TRBJ2-7
d_gene: TRBD1
len: 14
v_gene: TRBV19
abundance: NA